This record covers a single T cell receptor (beta chain). The specificity of this receptor is unknown. One base away there is no much larger clone; base qualities are not given. The immunoSEQ Assay, a bias-controlled multiplex PCR, was used to amplify TCRbeta CDR3 regions from genomic DNA. Per the authors' processing: The number of nucleated cells in each sample was estimated from the amplification of reference gene primers within the assay. To quantify the absolute abundance of each unique TCRbeta CDR3 rearrangement, sequence reads were collapsed and filtered. For each sample, productive Simpson clonality was calculated as the square root of Simpson's diversity index across productive rearrangements. TCRdb mirrors the immuneACCESS table, restricted to in-frame sequences. Some clones are absent from its copies; in checked studies, under half trace to an unresolved V gene, and the reason for the others is unknown. The D gene and trimming were derived from the DNA, and the V and J assignments and clone size from that table. Recorded for this sample are roughly 250,000 clones; roughly nine tenths of them occurred a single time. Together, the top ten hold more than 10% of the sample.

This entry belongs to a study of blood T cell repertoires in COVID-19 (dated by TCRdb to 2018 to 2020). Regarding the study in general: Collaborator samples came from the United States, Italy and Spain and covered acute and convalescent phases of COVID-19. The prospective study material was composed of cDNA or gDNA derived from T cells, B-cell-depleted T cells, or PBMCs. Deeply sampled blood TCRbeta repertoires from subjects exposed to, actively infected with, or recovered from COVID-19 were included in the dataset. The repertoires were released in a freely available public database meant as a resource for research on the immune response to SARS-CoV-2. The samples were drawn from the first 160 participants of the ongoing ImmuneRACE study and from over 950 subjects provided by 6 global collaborators. Sample metadata almost always included a de-identified subject ID, COVID-19 status, age in years and sex. Where HLA class I and class II types were available, the types were taken from metadata supplied by the sample provider, not from assay-based typing. Broader findings and caveats from the paper: Clinical and demographic metadata were provided uncurated, with the amount varying by source and participant.

CDR1 and CDR2 are read off the germline V gene as MGHRA and YSYEKL. Taken from cysteine to phenylalanine, the CDR3 has 19 residues. Solely the CDR3 DNA is kept, with 57 bases framed from the first base. Between the V and J ends, shortened by 0 bases and 8 bases respectively, the junction contains 26 bases. One collaborating source in Seattle enrolled patients while the patients were actively infected and followed the patients over time throughout the course of disease. Each collaborating institution followed its own protocols to collect whole blood in K2EDTA tubes. For TCRbeta analysis, collaborator samples were shipped as frozen whole blood, as isolated PBMCs, or as DNA extracted from either sample type.

The origin of this receptor is a woman aged 25 to 39 with COVID-19, enrolled during active disease. Sequencing was done on a sample of peripheral blood. The chain joins TRBV4-1 to TRBJ2-4; the D segment could be TRBD1, given 6 matching bases. The CDR3 is CASSQEESSTGSGRHIQYF. Here is the DNA: TGCGCCAGCAGCCAAGAAGAATCCTCCACAGGGTCCGGTAGGCACATTCAGTACTTC.